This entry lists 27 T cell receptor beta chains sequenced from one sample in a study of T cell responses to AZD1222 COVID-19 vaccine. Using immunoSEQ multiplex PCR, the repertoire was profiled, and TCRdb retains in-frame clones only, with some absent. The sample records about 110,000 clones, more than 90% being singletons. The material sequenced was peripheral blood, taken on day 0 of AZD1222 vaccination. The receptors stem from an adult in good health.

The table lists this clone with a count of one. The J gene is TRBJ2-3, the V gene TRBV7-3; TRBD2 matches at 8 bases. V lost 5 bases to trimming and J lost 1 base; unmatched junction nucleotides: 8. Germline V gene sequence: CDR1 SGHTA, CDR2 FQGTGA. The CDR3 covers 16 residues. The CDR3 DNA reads TGTGCCAGCAGCCGCGGTACTAGCGGAGGCACAGATACGCAGTATTTT. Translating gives CASSRGTSGGTDTQYF.

The CDR3 DNA follows: TGCGCCAGCAGCCAAGAGCGGTTTGTCACCCTGACATATGGCTACACCTTC. It yields the protein CASSQERFVTLTYGYTF. The chain links TRBV4-3 to TRBJ1-2, with no clear D. With 0 bases removed from V and 5 bases from J, the gap between germline ends came to 19 bases. The CDR3 sequence is 17 residues long. CDR1 LGHNA and CDR2 YSLEER come from the germline V gene.

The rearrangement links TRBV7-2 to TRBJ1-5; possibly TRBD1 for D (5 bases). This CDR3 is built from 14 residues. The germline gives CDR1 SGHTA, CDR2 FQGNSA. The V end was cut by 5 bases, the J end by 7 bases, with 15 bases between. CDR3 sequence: CASSLRGEGQPQHF. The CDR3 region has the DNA TGTGCCAGCAGCCTCAGAGGGGAGGGACAGCCCCAGCATTTT.

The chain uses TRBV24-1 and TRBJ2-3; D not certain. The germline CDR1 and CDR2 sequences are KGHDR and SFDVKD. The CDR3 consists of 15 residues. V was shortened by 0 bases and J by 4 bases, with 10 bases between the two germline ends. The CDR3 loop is CATSDLDSSADTQYF. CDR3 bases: TGTGCCACCAGTGATTTGGACTCATCCGCAGATACGCAGTATTTT.

Here the CDR3 DNA reads TGTGCCTGGAGTGTACAGCGGGGTTCTGGCTACACCTTC. Its translation is CAWSVQRGSGYTF. The chain joins TRBV30 to TRBJ1-2; D is ambiguous. Trimming took 0 bases from V and 7 from J, leaving 12 bases between them. The CDR3 totals 13 residues. The germline gives CDR1 GTSNPN, CDR2 SVGIG (reference sequence).

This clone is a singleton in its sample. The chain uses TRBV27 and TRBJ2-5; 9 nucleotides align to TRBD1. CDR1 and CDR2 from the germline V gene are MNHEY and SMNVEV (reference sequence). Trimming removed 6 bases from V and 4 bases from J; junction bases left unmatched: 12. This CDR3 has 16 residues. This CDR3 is CASSLWTGASGETQYF. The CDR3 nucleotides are TGTGCCAGCAGCCTCTGGACAGGGGCTTCGGGAGAGACCCAGTACTTC.

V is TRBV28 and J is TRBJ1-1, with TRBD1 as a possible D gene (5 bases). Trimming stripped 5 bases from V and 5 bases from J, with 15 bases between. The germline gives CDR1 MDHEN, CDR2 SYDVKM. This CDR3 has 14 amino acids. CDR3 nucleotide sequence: TGTGCCAGCAGTATGCCAGGGATACTGACTGAAGCTTTCTTT. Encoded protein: CASSMPGILTEAFF.

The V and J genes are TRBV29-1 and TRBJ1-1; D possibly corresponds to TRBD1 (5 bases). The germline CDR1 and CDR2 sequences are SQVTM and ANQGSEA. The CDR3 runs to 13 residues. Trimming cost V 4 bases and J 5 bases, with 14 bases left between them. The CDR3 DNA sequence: TGCAGCGTTGTCAGGGAGAGAAGGACTGAAGCTTTCTTT. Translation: CSVVRERRTEAFF.

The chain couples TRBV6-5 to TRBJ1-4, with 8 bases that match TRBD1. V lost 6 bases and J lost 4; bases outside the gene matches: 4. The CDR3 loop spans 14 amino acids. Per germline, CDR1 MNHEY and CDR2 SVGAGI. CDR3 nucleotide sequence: TGTGCCAGCAGAAAAGACAGGGGTAATGAAAAACTGTTTTTT. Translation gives CASRKDRGNEKLFF.

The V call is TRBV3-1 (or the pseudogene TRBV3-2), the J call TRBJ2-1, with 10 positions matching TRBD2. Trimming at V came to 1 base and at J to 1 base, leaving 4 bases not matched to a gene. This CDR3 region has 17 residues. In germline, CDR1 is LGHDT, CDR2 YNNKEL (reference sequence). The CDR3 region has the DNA TGTGCCAGCAGCCAAGCAGCGGGAGGGCCTTCCTACAATGAGCAGTTCTTC. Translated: CASSQAAGGPSYNEQFF.

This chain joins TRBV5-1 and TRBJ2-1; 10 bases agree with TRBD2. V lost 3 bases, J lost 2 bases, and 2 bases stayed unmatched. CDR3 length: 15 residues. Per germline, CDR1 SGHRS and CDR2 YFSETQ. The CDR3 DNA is TGCGCCAGCAGCTACACTAGCGGGGCCTACAATGAGCAGTTCTTC. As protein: CASSYTSGAYNEQFF.

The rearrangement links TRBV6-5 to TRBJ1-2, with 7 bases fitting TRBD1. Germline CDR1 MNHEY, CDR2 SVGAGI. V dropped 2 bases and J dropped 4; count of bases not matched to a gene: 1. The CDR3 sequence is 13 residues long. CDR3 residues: CASSYGDSYGYTF. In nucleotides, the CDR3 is TGTGCCAGCAGTTACGGGGACAGCTATGGCTACACCTTC.

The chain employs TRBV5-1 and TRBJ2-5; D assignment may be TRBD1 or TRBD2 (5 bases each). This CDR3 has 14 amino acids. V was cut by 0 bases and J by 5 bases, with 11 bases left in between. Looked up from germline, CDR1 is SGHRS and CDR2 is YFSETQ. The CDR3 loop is CASSLGWDEETQYF. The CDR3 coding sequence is TGCGCCAGCAGCTTGGGCTGGGACGAGGAGACCCAGTACTTC.

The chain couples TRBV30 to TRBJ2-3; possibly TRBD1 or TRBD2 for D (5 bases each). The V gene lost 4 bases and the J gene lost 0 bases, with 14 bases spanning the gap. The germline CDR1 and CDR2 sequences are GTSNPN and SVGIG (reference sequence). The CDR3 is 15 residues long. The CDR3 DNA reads TGTGCCTGGAACGCCGGGGCAGCTAGCACAGATACGCAGTATTTT. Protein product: CAWNAGAASTDTQYF.

CDR3 bases: TGTGCCAGCAGGAAGACAGGGGGAGAGACCCAGTACTTC. Protein product: CASRKTGGETQYF. The chain recombines TRBV3-1 (or the pseudogene TRBV3-2) with TRBJ2-5, with TRBD1 matching 9 bases. CDR1 is LGHDT and CDR2 is YNNKEL in the germline V gene (reference sequence). V lost 6 bases, J lost 4 bases, and 3 bases stayed unmatched. This CDR3 is built from 13 residues.

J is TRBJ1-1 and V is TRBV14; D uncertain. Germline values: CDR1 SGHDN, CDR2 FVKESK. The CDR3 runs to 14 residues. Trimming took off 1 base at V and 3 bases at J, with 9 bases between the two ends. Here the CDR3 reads CASSQVSTHTEAFF. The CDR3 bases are TGTGCCAGCAGCCAAGTCAGCACCCACACTGAAGCTTTCTTT. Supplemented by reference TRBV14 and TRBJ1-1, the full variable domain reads EAGVTQFPSHSVIEKGQTVTLRCDPISGHDNLYWYRRVMGKEIKFLLHFVKESKQDESGMPNNRFLAERTGGTYSTLKVQPAELEDSGVYFCASSQVSTHTEAFFGQGTRLTVV.

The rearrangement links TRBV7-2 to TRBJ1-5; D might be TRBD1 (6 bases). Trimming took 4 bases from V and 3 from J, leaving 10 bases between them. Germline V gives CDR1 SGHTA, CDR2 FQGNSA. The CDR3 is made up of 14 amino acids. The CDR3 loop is CASSYRAFNQPQHF. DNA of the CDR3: TGTGCCAGCAGCTACAGGGCCTTCAATCAGCCCCAGCATTTT.

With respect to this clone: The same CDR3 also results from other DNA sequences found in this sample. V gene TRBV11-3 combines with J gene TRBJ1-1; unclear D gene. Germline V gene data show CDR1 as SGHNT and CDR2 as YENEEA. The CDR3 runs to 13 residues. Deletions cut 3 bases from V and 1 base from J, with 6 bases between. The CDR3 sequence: CASSLVQNTEAFF. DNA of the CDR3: TGTGCCAGCAGCTTGGTCCAGAACACTGAAGCTTTCTTT.

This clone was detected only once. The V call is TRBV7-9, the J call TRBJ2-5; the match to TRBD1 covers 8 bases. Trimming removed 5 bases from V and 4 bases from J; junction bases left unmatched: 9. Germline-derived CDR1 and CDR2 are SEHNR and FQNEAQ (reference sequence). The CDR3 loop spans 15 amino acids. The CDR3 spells CASSPTGQGGETQYF. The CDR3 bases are TGTGCCAGCAGCCCCACCGGACAGGGCGGAGAGACCCAGTACTTC.

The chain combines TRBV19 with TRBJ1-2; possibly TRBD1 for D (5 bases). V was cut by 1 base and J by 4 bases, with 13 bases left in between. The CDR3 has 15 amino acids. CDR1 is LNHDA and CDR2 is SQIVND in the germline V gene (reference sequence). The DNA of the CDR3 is TGTGCCAGTAGTATAGGGTGGGGGAGAAGCTATGGCTACACCTTC. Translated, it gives CASSIGWGRSYGYTF.

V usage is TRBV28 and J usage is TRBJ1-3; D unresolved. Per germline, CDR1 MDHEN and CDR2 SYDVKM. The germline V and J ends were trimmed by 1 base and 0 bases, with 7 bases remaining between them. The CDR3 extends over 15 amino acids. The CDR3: CASSLSAASGNTIYF. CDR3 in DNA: TGTGCCAGCAGTTTATCGGCAGCCTCTGGAAACACCATATATTTT.

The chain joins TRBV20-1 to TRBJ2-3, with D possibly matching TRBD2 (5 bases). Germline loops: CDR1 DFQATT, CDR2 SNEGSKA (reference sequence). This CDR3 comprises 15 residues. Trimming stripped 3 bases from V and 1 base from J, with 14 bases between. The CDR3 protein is CSASSPDSRTDTQYF. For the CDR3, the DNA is TGCAGTGCTAGTTCCCCGGACTCCCGCACAGATACGCAGTATTTT.

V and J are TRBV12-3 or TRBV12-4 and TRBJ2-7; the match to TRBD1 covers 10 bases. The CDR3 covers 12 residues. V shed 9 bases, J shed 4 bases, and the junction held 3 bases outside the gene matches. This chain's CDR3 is CARDRGRYEQYF. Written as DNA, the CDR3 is TGTGCCAGAGACAGGGGGCGGTACGAGCAGTACTTC.

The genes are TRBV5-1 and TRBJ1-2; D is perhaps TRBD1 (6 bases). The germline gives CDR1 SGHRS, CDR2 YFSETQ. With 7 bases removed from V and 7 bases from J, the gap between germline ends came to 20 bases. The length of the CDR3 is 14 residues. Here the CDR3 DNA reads TGCGCCAGCTTGGGCGAGGGACAACGGTCTGGCTACACCTTC. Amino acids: CASLGEGQRSGYTF.

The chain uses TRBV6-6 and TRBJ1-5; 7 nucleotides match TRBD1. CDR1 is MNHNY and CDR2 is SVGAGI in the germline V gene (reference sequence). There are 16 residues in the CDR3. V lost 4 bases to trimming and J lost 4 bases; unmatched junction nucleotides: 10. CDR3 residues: CASSSRLTGLNQPQHF. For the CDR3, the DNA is TGTGCCAGCAGTTCTCGATTGACAGGGCTGAATCAGCCCCAGCATTTT.

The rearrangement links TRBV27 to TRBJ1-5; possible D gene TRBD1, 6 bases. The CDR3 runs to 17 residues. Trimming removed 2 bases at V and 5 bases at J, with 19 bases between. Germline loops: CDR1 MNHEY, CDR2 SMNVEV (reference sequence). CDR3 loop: CASSLRPQGLLDQPQHF. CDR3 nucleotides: TGTGCCAGCAGTTTACGCCCTCAGGGGTTGTTAGATCAGCCCCAGCATTTT.

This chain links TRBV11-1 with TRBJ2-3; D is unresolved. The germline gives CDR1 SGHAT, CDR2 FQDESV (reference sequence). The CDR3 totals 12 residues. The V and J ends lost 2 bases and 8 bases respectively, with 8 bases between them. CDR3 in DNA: TGTGCCAGCAGCTTATCGGGTGGTACGCAGTATTTT. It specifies CASSLSGGTQYF.